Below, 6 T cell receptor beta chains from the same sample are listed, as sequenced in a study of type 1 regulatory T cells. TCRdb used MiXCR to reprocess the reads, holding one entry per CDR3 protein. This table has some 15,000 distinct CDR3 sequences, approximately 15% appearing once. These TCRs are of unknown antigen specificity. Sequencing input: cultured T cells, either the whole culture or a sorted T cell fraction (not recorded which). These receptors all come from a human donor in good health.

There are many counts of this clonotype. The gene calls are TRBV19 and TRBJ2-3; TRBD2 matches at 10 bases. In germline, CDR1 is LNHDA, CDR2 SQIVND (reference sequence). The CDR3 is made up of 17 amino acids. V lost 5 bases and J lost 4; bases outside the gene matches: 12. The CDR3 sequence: CASSPALAGVFSDTQYF. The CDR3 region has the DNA TGTGCCAGTAGTCCGGCCCTAGCGGGAGTCTTTTCAGATACGCAGTATTTT.

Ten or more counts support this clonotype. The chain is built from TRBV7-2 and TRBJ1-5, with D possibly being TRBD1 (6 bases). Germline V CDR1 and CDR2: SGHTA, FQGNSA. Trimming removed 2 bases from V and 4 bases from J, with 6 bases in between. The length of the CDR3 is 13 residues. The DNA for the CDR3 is TGTGCCAGCAGCTTAAGGGGGAATCAGCCCCAGCATTTT. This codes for CASSLRGNQPQHF.

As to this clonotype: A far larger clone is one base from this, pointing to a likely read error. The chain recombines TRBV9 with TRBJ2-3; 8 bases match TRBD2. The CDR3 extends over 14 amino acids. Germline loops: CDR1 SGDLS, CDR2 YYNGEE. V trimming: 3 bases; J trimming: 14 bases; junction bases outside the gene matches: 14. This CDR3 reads CASSELAEGGELYF. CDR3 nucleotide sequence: TGTGCCAGCAGCGAACTAGCGGAGGGGGGGGAGCTGTATTTT.

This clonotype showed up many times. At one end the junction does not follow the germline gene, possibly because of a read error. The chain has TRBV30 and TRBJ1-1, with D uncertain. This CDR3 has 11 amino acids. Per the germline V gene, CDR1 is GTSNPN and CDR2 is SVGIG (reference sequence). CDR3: CAWTGSTEAFF. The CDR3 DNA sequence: TGTGCTTGGACGGGCAGCACTGAAGCTTTCTTT.

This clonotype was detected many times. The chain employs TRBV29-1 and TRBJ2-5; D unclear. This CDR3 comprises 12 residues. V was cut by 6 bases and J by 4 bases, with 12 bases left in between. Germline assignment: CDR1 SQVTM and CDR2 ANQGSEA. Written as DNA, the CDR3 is TGCAGCGTCCAGGACCTGGGAGAGACCCAGTACTTC. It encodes CSVQDLGETQYF.

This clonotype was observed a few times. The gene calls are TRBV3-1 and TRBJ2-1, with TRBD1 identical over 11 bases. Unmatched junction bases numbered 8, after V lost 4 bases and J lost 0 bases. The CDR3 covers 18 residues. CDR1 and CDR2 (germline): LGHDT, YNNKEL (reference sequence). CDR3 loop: CASSRGTGGPRSYNEQFF. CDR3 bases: TGTGCCAGCAGCCGCGGGACAGGGGGGCCCCGCTCCTACAATGAGCAGTTCTTC.